Presented here are 7 T cell receptor delta chains from one specimen sequenced in a study of gammadelta T cells in human blood. TCRdb re-analyzed the RT-PCR reads via CATT. This table has about 1,600 delta-chain clones, 7.5% to 9% appearing once. The sample taken for sequencing was non-Vgamma9Vdelta2 gamma-delta T cells from infant blood. All receptors derive from a human donor.

In its sample, this clone is medium-sized. V is TRDV1 and J is TRDJ1; TRDD3 matches 12 bases. Germline trimming cut 4 bases from V and 0 bases from J; bases unmatched to any gene: 24. The CDR3 contains 23 residues. The germline V gene has CDR1 TSWWSYY and CDR2 QGS. CDR3 DNA sequence: TGTGCTCTTGGGGTCCTCCTTCCTGCGTTACTGGGGGATACAGGTTTGGACACCGATAAACTCATCTTT. This sequence encodes CALGVLLPALLGDTGLDTDKLIF.

By sample fraction, this clone is medium-sized (0.01 to 0.1%). The chain combines TRDV1 with TRDJ1; 9 bases fit TRDD3. The CDR3 is 19 residues long. Germline trimming cut 0 bases from V and 0 bases from J; bases unmatched to any gene: 11. CDR1 is TSWWSYY, CDR2 QGS, per germline. The CDR3 sequence is CALGELLGDPSKYTDKLIF. CDR3 DNA sequence: TGTGCTCTTGGGGAACTTCTGGGGGATCCATCCAAGTACACCGATAAACTCATCTTT.

This clone is large in the sample. This sequence joins TRAV36/DV7 and TRDJ1, with 9 bases fitting TRDD3. Germline CDR1 is VTNFRS and CDR2 is LTSSGIE (reference sequence). The CDR3 is 12 residues long. Trimming cost V 5 bases and J 11 bases; bases outside gene matches: 10. This CDR3 is CAVLRGDTVLIF. The CDR3 nucleotides read TGTGCTGTACTACGGGGGGATACTGTTCTCATCTTT.

Judged by abundance, this clone is medium-sized. The V and J genes are TRDV1 and TRDJ1; TRDD3 matches at 9 bases. Germline CDR1 and CDR2: TSWWSYY and QGS. The CDR3 sequence is 20 residues long. With 4 bases clipped from V and 0 bases from J, the junction kept 18 bases outside the gene matches. This CDR3 reads CALGVTSPTLGDRYTDKLIF. Written as DNA, the CDR3 is TGTGCTCTTGGGGTAACCTCCCCCACCCTGGGGGATCGGTACACCGATAAACTCATCTTT.

In this sample, this clone is medium-sized. The rearrangement uses TRDV1 and TRDJ3, with TRDD3 as a possible D gene (6 bases). Deletions cut 0 bases from V and 0 bases from J, with 18 bases between. Germline loops: CDR1 TSWWSYY, CDR2 QGS. CDR3 size: 21 residues. This chain's CDR3 is CALGELPPHTGYSWDTRQMFF. The CDR3 nucleotides read TGTGCTCTTGGGGAACTTCCCCCCCATACTGGGTACTCCTGGGACACCCGACAGATGTTTTTC.

This clone is medium-sized in the sample. J is TRDJ1 and V is TRDV3; 11 bases agree with TRDD3. This CDR3 spans 17 amino acids. V lost 3 bases to trimming and J lost 0 bases; unmatched junction nucleotides: 12. Germline loops: CDR1 TVYSNPD, CDR2 GDNSRS (reference sequence). CDR3 sequence (DNA): TGTGCCTTCCCGTCCTTGGGGGATACGTGGTACACCGATAAACTCATCTTT. Translation: CAFPSLGDTWYTDKLIF.

This clone is categorized as large. The V gene is TRDV2, the J gene TRDJ1; D remains ambiguous. Trimming removed 5 bases from V and 0 bases from J, with 15 bases in between. Germline loops: CDR1 GEAIGNYY, CDR2 EKD. This CDR3 has 15 amino acids. CDR3 DNA: TGTGCCTGTGGAGTAGGGGCCTTGTACACCGATAAACTCATCTTT. Its translation: CACGVGALYTDKLIF.